This is a list of T cell receptor beta chains from one sample in a study of blood T cell repertoires in COVID-19. The data were produced by immunoSEQ multiplex PCR, yet TCRdb's version contains in-frame clones alone and is incomplete. The sample lists 130,000 to 150,000 clones, 88% seen once, with 1.2% in the top ten. The sample taken for sequencing was PBMCs or T cells enriched from blood (not recorded which). These receptors were obtained from a woman aged 25-40 years with acute COVID-19. CDR3s include the opening cysteine and the closing phenylalanine or tryptophan. D genes are given only for firm matches. Some rows have no size entry. The others give once, few or many, or a class for an expanded clone.

clone_size: -
j_call: TRBJ2-7
d_call: TRBD2
v_call: TRBV5-4
cdr3_aa: CASSTPSGRPNEQYF
cdr3_nt: TGTGCCAGCAGTACCCCTTCCGGGAGGCCAAACGAGCAGTACTTC

clone_size: once
j_call: TRBJ2-5
d_call: -
v_call: TRBV28
cdr3_aa: CASSLGEALRGGTQYF
cdr3_nt: TGTGCCAGCAGTTTAGGGGAAGCTCTACGAGGGGGGACCCAGTACTTC

clone_size: many
j_call: TRBJ2-3
d_call: -
v_call: TRBV6-2/TRBV6-3
cdr3_aa: CASSILASSTDTQYF
cdr3_nt: TGTGCCAGCAGTATCCTAGCGAGTAGCACAGATACGCAGTATTTT

clone_size: -
j_call: TRBJ1-3
d_call: -
v_call: TRBV9
cdr3_aa: CASSALRGENTIYF
cdr3_nt: TGTGCCAGCAGCGCCCTCAGGGGTGAAAACACCATATATTTT

clone_size: -
j_call: TRBJ2-7
d_call: TRBD1
v_call: TRBV7-9
cdr3_aa: CASSAGMTPTGVNEQYF
cdr3_nt: TGTGCCAGCAGCGCCGGAATGACGCCGACAGGGGTCAACGAGCAGTACTTC

clone_size: -
j_call: TRBJ2-1
d_call: -
v_call: TRBV28
cdr3_aa: CASSSEYRDIYYNEQFF
cdr3_nt: TGTGCCAGCAGTTCCGAATACCGGGACATATACTACAATGAGCAGTTCTTC

clone_size: -
j_call: TRBJ2-3
d_call: TRBD2
v_call: TRBV5-8
cdr3_aa: CASRTSGSTDTQYF
cdr3_nt: TGTGCCAGCAGGACTAGCGGAAGCACAGATACGCAGTATTTT

clone_size: few
j_call: TRBJ1-2
d_call: -
v_call: TRBV7-2
cdr3_aa: CASSSARGGMTGYTF
cdr3_nt: TGTGCCAGCAGCTCCGCCCGCGGGGGGATGACTGGCTACACCTTC

clone_size: -
j_call: TRBJ1-1
d_call: -
v_call: TRBV9
cdr3_aa: CASSVDSRGTEAFF
cdr3_nt: TGTGCCAGCAGCGTAGATTCTCGGGGCACTGAAGCTTTCTTT

clone_size: -
j_call: TRBJ1-2
d_call: -
v_call: TRBV19
cdr3_aa: CASSIPGYGYTF
cdr3_nt: TGTGCCAGTAGTATTCCAGGCTATGGCTACACCTTC

clone_size: -
j_call: TRBJ2-7
d_call: -
v_call: TRBV9
cdr3_aa: CASSVAAASYEQYF
cdr3_nt: TGTGCCAGCAGCGTAGCAGCGGCCTCCTACGAGCAGTACTTC

clone_size: once
j_call: TRBJ2-5
d_call: -
v_call: TRBV5-4
cdr3_aa: CASSFSLAGQETQYF
cdr3_nt: TGTGCCAGCAGCTTTTCCCTAGCTGGGCAAGAGACCCAGTACTTC

clone_size: -
j_call: TRBJ1-6
d_call: -
v_call: TRBV4-3
cdr3_aa: CASSQALGHHNSPLHF
cdr3_nt: TGCGCCAGCAGCCAAGCCCTAGGACACCATAATTCACCCCTCCACTTT

clone_size: -
j_call: TRBJ1-1
d_call: -
v_call: TRBV21-1
cdr3_aa: CASSKSSPGSSVTEAFF
cdr3_nt: TGTGCCAGCAGCAAATCCTCACCAGGGTCATCGGTCACTGAAGCTTTCTTT

clone_size: -
j_call: TRBJ2-7
d_call: TRBD2
v_call: TRBV4-1
cdr3_aa: CASSQGGGGGPYEQYF
cdr3_nt: TGCGCCAGCAGCCAGGGTGGGGGGGGTGGTCCCTACGAGCAGTACTTC

clone_size: -
j_call: TRBJ2-1
d_call: -
v_call: TRBV2
cdr3_aa: CASDRFSYNEQFF
cdr3_nt: TGTGCCAGCGACAGGTTTTCCTACAATGAGCAGTTCTTC

clone_size: -
j_call: TRBJ2-2
d_call: TRBD1
v_call: TRBV5-4
cdr3_aa: CASSFGTGGTGELFF
cdr3_nt: TGTGCCAGCAGCTTTGGGACAGGGGGCACCGGGGAGCTGTTTTTT

clone_size: -
j_call: TRBJ2-5
d_call: -
v_call: TRBV6-2/TRBV6-3
cdr3_aa: CASSWGDPGTQYF
cdr3_nt: TGTGCCAGCAGCTGGGGGGACCCGGGGACCCAGTACTTC

clone_size: -
j_call: TRBJ2-6
d_call: TRBD1
v_call: TRBV18
cdr3_aa: CASSPYDRGASGANVLTF
cdr3_nt: TGTGCCAGCTCACCGTATGACAGGGGGGCCTCTGGGGCCAACGTCCTGACTTTC

clone_size: once
j_call: TRBJ1-2
d_call: -
v_call: TRBV6-4
cdr3_aa: CASSVSRWQGLYYGYTF
cdr3_nt: TGTGCCAGCAGTGTTAGTCGGTGGCAGGGACTCTACTATGGCTACACCTTC

clone_size: once
j_call: TRBJ1-1
d_call: TRBD1
v_call: TRBV6-6
cdr3_aa: CASSHRRTGLNTEAFF
cdr3_nt: TGTGCCAGCAGCCACCGTAGGACAGGTCTGAACACTGAAGCTTTCTTT

clone_size: -
j_call: TRBJ2-5
d_call: -
v_call: TRBV7-6
cdr3_aa: CASSQQARSQYF
cdr3_nt: TGTGCCAGCAGCCAGCAAGCGCGGTCCCAGTACTTC

clone_size: -
j_call: TRBJ2-3
d_call: -
v_call: TRBV2
cdr3_aa: CASRNLPGTDTQYF
cdr3_nt: TGTGCCAGCAGAAACCTTCCGGGGACAGATACGCAGTATTTT

clone_size: -
j_call: TRBJ1-6
d_call: TRBD1
v_call: TRBV6-5
cdr3_aa: CASRQYRDSNSPLHF
cdr3_nt: TGTGCCAGCAGACAATACCGGGACAGTAATTCACCCCTCCACTTT